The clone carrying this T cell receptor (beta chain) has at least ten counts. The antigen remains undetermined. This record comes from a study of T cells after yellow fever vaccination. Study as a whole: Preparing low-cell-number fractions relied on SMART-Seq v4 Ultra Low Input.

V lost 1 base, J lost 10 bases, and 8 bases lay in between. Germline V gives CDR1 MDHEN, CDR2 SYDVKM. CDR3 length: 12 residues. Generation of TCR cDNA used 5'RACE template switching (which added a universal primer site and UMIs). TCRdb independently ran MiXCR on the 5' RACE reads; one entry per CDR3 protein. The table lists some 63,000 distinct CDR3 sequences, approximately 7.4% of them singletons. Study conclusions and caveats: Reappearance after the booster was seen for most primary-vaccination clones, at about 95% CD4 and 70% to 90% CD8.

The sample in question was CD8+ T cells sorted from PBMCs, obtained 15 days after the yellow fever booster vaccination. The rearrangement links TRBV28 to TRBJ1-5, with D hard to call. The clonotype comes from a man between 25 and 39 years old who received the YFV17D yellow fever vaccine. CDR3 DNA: TGTGCCAGCAGTTTATTACGAGGCCCCCAGCATTTT. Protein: CASSLLRGPQHF.